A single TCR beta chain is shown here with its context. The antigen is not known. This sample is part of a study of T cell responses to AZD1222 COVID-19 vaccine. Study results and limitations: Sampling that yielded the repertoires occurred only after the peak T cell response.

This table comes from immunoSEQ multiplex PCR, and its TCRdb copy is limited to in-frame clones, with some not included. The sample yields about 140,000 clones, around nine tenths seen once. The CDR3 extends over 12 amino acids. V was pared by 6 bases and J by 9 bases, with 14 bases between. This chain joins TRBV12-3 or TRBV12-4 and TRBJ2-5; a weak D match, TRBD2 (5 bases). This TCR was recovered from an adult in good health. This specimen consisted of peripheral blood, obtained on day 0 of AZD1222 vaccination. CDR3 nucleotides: TGTGCCAGCAGCCCCGACGGGCGGGCCCAGTACTTC. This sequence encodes CASSPDGRAQYF.